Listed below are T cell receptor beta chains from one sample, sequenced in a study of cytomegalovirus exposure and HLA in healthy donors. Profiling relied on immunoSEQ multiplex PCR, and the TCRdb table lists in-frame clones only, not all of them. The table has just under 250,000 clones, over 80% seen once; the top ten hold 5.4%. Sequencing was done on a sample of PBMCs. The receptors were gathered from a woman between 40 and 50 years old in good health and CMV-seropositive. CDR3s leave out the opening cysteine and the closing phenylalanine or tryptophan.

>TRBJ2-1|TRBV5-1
ASSWAGLGTANEQF
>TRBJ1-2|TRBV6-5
ASSYRPGGIYGYT
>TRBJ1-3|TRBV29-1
SVEKEYGNTIY
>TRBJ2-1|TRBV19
ASSVDRALRDEQF
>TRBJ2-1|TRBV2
ASSRQGSTYYNEQF
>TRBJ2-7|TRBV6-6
ASSLPPGSSYEQY
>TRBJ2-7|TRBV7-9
SSSSSSSYEQY
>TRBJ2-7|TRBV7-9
ASSLAFDRGEQY
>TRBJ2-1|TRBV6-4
ASSVGGSSYNEQF
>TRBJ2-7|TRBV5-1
ASSLEGGSSYEQY
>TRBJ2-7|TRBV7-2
ASSLAGGRGLGEQY
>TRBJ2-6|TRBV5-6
ASSLNRLSSGANVLT
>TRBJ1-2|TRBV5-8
ASSRGQGAFGYT
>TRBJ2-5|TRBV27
ASSQLGRETQY
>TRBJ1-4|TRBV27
ASSPQPDWGRKGKLF
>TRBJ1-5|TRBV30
AWSLRQGWQPQH
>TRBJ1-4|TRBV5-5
ASSLDLANEKLF